The T cell receptor (beta chain) described here comes from a study of T cell repertoires in cytomegalovirus infection. Study background: Evidence of both CMV infection and a matching HLA type came from public TCR beta signatures.

The V end was cut by 2 bases, the J end by 2 bases, with 13 bases between. Per germline, CDR1 MNHNY and CDR2 SVGAGI (reference sequence). This CDR3 is built from 16 residues. TCRdb re-called the reads with MiXCR, one entry per CDR3 protein. Of some 400,000 distinct CDR3 sequences detected, roughly a third appear once; the ten largest clones hold approximately 15%. This sequence originates from a human donor in good health (CMV status not recorded). Some clones in this sample may be carry-over from other donors' samples. The sample consisted of PBMCs. This chain uses TRBV6-6 with TRBJ1-5, with a possible D match to TRBD1 (6 bases). CDR3 amino acids: CASSYPQGEGNQPQHF. DNA for the CDR3: TGTGCCAGCAGTTACCCACAGGGAGAGGGCAATCAGCCCCAGCATTTT.